This TCR beta chain was retrieved from a study of T cell responses to AZD1222 COVID-19 vaccine. Study summary: Samples with a second dose at about 4 or about 12 weeks were pooled together. Study-level findings and limits: Vaccine-associated CD4 TCRs spanned spike, dominant at 160-218 and 743-854. Spike-specific TCR breadth and depth went up after people got two AZD1222 doses. All repertoire sampling was performed exclusively after the peak T cell response.

Assay used: immunoSEQ multiplex PCR; TCRdb lists only in-frame clones, some missing. This table has 130,000 or so clones, roughly nine tenths appearing once. Details on this clone: Antigen specificity is unknown. Its ends do not fully match the called genes, so a read error is possible.

CDR1 is LGHDT and CDR2 is YNNKEL in the germline V gene (reference sequence). This CDR3 comprises 14 residues. The sample consisted of peripheral blood, taken on day 0 of AZD1222 vaccination. This chain uses TRBV3-1 (or the pseudogene TRBV3-2) with TRBJ1-2; D remains unclear. The source of this sequence is an adult in good health. CDR3 protein: CASSQDWGRRARIF. In DNA, the CDR3 is TGTGCCAGCAGCCAAGATTGGGGAAGGAGGGCACGCATCTTC.